In this sample, the clone carrying this T cell receptor beta chain turned up many times. The antigen remains unidentified. The sample originates from a study of spatial heterogeneity in lung cancer. TCRdb fed the 5' RACE reads into MiXCR, producing one record per CDR3 protein. The profile covers about 23,000 distinct CDR3 sequences, with 4.8% appearing a single time and around 9% taken by the ten largest. Stated time point: sample taken at primary tumor resection. This CDR3 region has 12 residues. The V and J ends lost 5 bases and 2 bases respectively, with 7 bases between them. CDR1 and CDR2 from the germline V gene are MDHEN and SYDVKM. Study-level points and caveats: Beta chains had approximately 14% coverage of tumor T cells, and alpha chains had around 7%. The number of expanded tumor alpha and beta chains correlated with mutation number.

This chain connects TRBV28 to TRBJ2-7; D not certain. This TCR was recovered from a male donor with early-stage non-small cell lung cancer. Sequencing was performed on lung tumor tissue, taken at surgery. CDR3 bases: TGTGCCAGCAGTCCCCCCACCTACGAGCAGTACTTC. Amino acid sequence: CASSPPTYEQYF.